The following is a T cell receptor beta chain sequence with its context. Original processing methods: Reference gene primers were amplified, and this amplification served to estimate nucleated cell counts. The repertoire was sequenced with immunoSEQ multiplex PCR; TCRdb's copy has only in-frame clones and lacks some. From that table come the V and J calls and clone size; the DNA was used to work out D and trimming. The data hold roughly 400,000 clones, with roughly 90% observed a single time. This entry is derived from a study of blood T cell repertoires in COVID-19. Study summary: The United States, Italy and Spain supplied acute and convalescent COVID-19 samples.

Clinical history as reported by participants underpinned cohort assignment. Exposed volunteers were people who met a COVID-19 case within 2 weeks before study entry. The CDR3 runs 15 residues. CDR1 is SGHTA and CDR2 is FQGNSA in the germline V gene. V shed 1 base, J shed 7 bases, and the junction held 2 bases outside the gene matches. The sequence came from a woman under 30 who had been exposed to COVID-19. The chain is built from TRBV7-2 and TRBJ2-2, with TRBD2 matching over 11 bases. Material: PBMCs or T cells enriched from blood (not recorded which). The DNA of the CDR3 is TGTGCCAGCAGCTTAGGGCTAGCGGGGGGCGGGGAGCTGTTTTTT. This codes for CASSLGLAGGGELFF.